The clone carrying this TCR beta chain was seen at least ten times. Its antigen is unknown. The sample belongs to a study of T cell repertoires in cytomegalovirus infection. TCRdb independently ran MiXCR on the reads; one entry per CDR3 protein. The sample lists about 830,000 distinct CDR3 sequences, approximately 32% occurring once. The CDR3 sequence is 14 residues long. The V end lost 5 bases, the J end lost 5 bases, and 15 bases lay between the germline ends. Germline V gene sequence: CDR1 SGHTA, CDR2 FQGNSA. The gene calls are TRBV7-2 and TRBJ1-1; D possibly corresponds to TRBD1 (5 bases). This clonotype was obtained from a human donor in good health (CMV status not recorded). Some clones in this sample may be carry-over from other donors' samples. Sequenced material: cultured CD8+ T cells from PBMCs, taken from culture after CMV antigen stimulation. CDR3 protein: CASSVGRVGTEAFF. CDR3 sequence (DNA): TGTGCCAGCAGCGTGGGACGGGTTGGAACTGAAGCTTTCTTT.